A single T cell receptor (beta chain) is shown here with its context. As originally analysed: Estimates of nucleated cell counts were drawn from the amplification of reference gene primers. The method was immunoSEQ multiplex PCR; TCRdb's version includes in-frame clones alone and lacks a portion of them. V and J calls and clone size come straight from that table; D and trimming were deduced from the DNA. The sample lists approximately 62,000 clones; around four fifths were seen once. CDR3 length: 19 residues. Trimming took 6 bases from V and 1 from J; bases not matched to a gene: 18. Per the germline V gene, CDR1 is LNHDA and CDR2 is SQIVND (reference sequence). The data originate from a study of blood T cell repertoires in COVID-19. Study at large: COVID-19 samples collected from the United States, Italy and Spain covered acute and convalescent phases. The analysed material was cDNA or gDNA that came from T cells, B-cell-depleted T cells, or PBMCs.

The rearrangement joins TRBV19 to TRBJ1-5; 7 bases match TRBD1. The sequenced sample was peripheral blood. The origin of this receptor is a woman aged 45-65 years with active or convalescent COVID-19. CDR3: CASSRGATGYGSSNQPQHF. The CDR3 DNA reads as TGTGCCAGTAGCAGAGGGGCGACAGGGTACGGGTCGAGCAATCAGCCCCAGCATTTT.